These 24 T cell receptor beta chains originate from one sample sequenced in a study of cytomegalovirus exposure and HLA in healthy donors (dated by TCRdb to 2015 to 2018). The method behind the library was the immunoSEQ multiplex PCR assay. For the multiplex PCR, a mixture combining 60 forward primers for TCR Vbeta segments and 13 reverse primers for TCR Jbeta segments was used. Imported from immuneACCESS, the table was reduced by TCRdb to in-frame sequences with V and J called. These copies leave out some clones; in studies compared against another copy, an unresolved V gene accounts for under half, and the cause of the remainder is not known. The sample has more than 90,000 clones on record, nearly 70% of them singletons. The ten largest clones take up more than 2.5% of the sample. Specimen: PBMCs. Receptors were obtained from a man over 45 in good health and CMV-seronegative.

The chain recombines TRBV5-5 with TRBJ1-4; no definite D call. CDR3 size: 14 residues. Per germline, CDR1 SGHKS and CDR2 YYEKEE (reference sequence). Deletions cut 1 base from V and 3 bases from J, with 7 bases between. The CDR3: CASSLRSSNEKLFF. The CDR3, as DNA: TGTGCCAGCAGCTTGCGGTCCTCTAATGAAAAACTGTTTTTT.

The V and J genes are TRBV6-1 and TRBJ1-1; 7 bases agree with TRBD1. Germline V gene data show CDR1 as MNHNS and CDR2 as SASEGT. V lost 7 bases and J lost 11; bases outside the gene matches: 13. There are 13 residues in the CDR3. CDR3 loop: CASTRQGSPSAFF. CDR3 sequence (DNA): TGTGCCAGCACCCGACAGGGATCCCCCAGTGCTTTCTTT.

The V and J genes are TRBV9 and TRBJ1-4; TRBD1 matches 8 bases. CDR1 is SGDLS and CDR2 is YYNGEE in the germline V gene. The CDR3 has 15 amino acids. After removal of 3 bases from V and 12 bases from J, the junction contained 13 bases not matched to a gene. CDR3 DNA sequence: TGTGCCAGCAGCGCTTCCGGGACAGGCGGGCGGGAACTGTTTTTT. Its translation is CASSASGTGGRELFF.

The chain employs TRBV4-2 and TRBJ2-4; TRBD2 aligns across 10 bases. In germline, CDR1 is LGHNA, CDR2 YNFKEQ. Germline trimming cut 3 bases from V and 4 bases from J; bases unmatched to any gene: 3. The CDR3 loop spans 15 amino acids. CDR3 protein: CASSQLSGGKNIQYF. CDR3 coding DNA: TGTGCCAGCAGCCAGCTTAGCGGGGGGAAAAACATTCAGTACTTC.

CDR3 in DNA: TGTGCCAGCAGCCAAGATCACCTAGCGGGAGTCACAGATACGCAGTATTTT. Its protein product is CASSQDHLAGVTDTQYF. The chain combines TRBV4-2 with TRBJ2-3; 10 positions agree with TRBD2. This CDR3 has 17 amino acids. The V and J ends lost 0 bases and 2 bases, in that order; junction bases with no gene match: 5. Germline V CDR1 and CDR2: LGHNA, YNFKEQ.

V and J are TRBV28 and TRBJ1-1; a weak D match, TRBD1 (6 bases). The CDR3 has 17 residues. Germline CDR1 and CDR2: MDHEN and SYDVKM. V lost 6 bases, J lost 1 base, and 21 bases lay in between. The CDR3 nucleotides are TGTGCCAGCAGCCCCACCGGTGCCCGGGGGGCGAACACTGAAGCTTTCTTT. It is translated as CASSPTGARGANTEAFF.

This clone was detected a few times. The CDR3 DNA reads as TGCAGCGCTAAGTCCGCAACTAATGAAAAACTGTTTTTT. It is translated as CSAKSATNEKLFF. This sequence joins TRBV29-1 and TRBJ1-4; the D is unclear. Trimming took off 7 bases at V and 0 bases at J, with 9 bases between the two ends. The CDR3 runs 13 residues. Germline V gene lookup returns CDR1 SQVTM and CDR2 ANQGSEA.

The rearrangement uses TRBV30 and TRBJ1-1; D is unclear. Trimming took 0 bases from V and 1 from J, leaving 12 bases between them. Germline lookup yields CDR1 GTSNPN and CDR2 SVGIG (reference sequence). CDR3 length equals 15 residues. CDR3 coding DNA: TGTGCCTGGAGTGTAAATCGCAGGCCGAACACTGAAGCTTTCTTT. Translating it yields CAWSVNRRPNTEAFF.

The chain links TRBV30 to TRBJ2-3; possible D gene TRBD2, 5 bases. Germline V gives CDR1 GTSNPN, CDR2 SVGIG (reference sequence). The CDR3 consists of 13 residues. Trimming removed 0 bases from V and 9 bases from J, with 13 bases in between. For the CDR3, the DNA is TGTGCCTGGAGTGTAGGCGGGCGCGGGACGCAGTATTTT. Residues: CAWSVGGRGTQYF.

This clone was seen only once. V gene TRBV29-1 combines with J gene TRBJ1-5, with D tentatively TRBD1 (5 bases). Germline V gives CDR1 SQVTM, CDR2 ANQGSEA. The germline V and J ends were trimmed by 6 bases and 1 base, with 10 bases remaining between them. The CDR3 runs to 13 residues. CDR3 DNA: TGCAGCGTCGCGACAGCCAGCAATCAGCCCCAGCATTTT. Translating gives CSVATASNQPQHF.

The gene calls are TRBV6-1 and TRBJ2-7, with D possibly TRBD2 on 6 matching bases. The CDR3 consists of 12 residues. Trimming took 3 bases from V and 9 from J, leaving 12 bases between them. The germline V gene encodes CDR1 MNHNS and CDR2 SASEGT. In nucleotides, the CDR3 is TGTGCCAGCAGTGAGGGGGGAGCAAGGCAGTACTTC. Its translation is CASSEGGARQYF.

This rearrangement joins TRBV5-1 to TRBJ2-5; TRBD2 agrees at 10 bases. The CDR3 contains 15 residues. Losses at the gene ends were 5 bases for V and 3 bases for J; bases not matched to a gene: 7. Germline assignment: CDR1 SGHRS and CDR2 YFSETQ. The chain's CDR3 is CASSTTGTSEETQYF. CDR3 in DNA: TGCGCCAGCAGTACAACCGGGACTAGCGAAGAGACCCAGTACTTC.

This clone showed up just a few times. CDR3 sequence: CASSRGPTGQETQYF. The CDR3 DNA is TGCGCCAGCAGCCGTGGTCCGACGGGGCAAGAGACCCAGTACTTC. J is TRBJ2-5 and V is TRBV4-1; TRBD2 might be the D (5 bases). Germline assignment: CDR1 MGHRA and CDR2 YSYEKL. Trimming stripped 4 bases from V and 2 bases from J, with 14 bases between. The CDR3 contains 15 residues.

V gene TRBV2 combines with J gene TRBJ2-5, with 7 bases fitting TRBD1. The V segment lost 9 bases and the J segment 0 bases; nucleotides outside the gene matches: 4. The CDR3 runs to 13 residues. Germline assignment: CDR1 SNHLY and CDR2 FYNNEI. The CDR3 sequence is CASIQGYQETQYF. The CDR3 region has the DNA TGTGCCAGTATACAGGGGTACCAAGAGACCCAGTACTTC.

On this clone: Other DNA variants within this sample encode the same CDR3. The rearrangement joins TRBV5-1 to TRBJ1-4; 9 bases agree with TRBD1. The CDR3 contains 14 residues. J gave up 3 bases and V 4 bases, and 1 base lay outside the gene matches. From germline, CDR1 is SGHRS and CDR2 YFSETQ. CDR3 DNA sequence: TGCGCCAGCAGCCGGGACAGGGCTAATGAAAAACTGTTTTTT. Protein: CASSRDRANEKLFF.

This chain joins TRBV7-2 and TRBJ2-7; D is perhaps TRBD1 (6 bases). Germline values: CDR1 SGHTA, CDR2 FQGNSA. CDR3 length equals 12 residues. V lost 1 base and J 9 bases, leaving 10 bases between the germline ends. In DNA, the CDR3 is TGTGCCAGCAGCTTAGACAGGGTGGGGCAGTACTTC. Translated, it gives CASSLDRVGQYF. Looking up the rest from reference TRBV7-2 and TRBJ2-7 gives the full variable domain: GAGVSQSPSNKVTEKGKDVELRCDPISGHTALYWYRQSLGQGLEFLIYFQGNSAPDKSGLPSDRFSAERTGGSVSTLTIQRTQQEDSAVYLCASSLDRVGQYFGPGTRLTVT.

The chain recombines TRBV4-2 with TRBJ2-5; 7 bases map to TRBD2. The CDR3 sequence is 17 residues long. Germline values: CDR1 LGHNA, CDR2 YNFKEQ. The trim removed 0 bases at V and 2 bases at J, leaving 9 bases unmatched. This CDR3 reads CASSQDHYGGEQETQYF. The DNA for the CDR3 is TGTGCCAGCAGCCAAGATCACTATGGGGGGGAACAAGAGACCCAGTACTTC.

This clone has only a few counts. The chain has TRBV5-6 and TRBJ2-3; TRBD2 is a possible D gene (5 bases). Per the germline V gene, CDR1 is SGHDT and CDR2 is YYEEEE. With 0 bases removed from V and 4 bases from J, the gap between germline ends came to 15 bases. The CDR3 length is 16 residues. The CDR3 coding sequence is TGTGCCAGCAGCTTGGCAAGGCGCTCCGGGGCAGATACGCAGTATTTT. Its protein is CASSLARRSGADTQYF.

The chain is built from TRBV6-6 and TRBJ1-4; D may be TRBD1 (6 bases). The CDR3 covers 15 residues. CDR1 is MNHNY and CDR2 is SVGAGI in the germline V gene (reference sequence). V lost 6 bases and J lost 8, with 19 bases in between. The CDR3 is CASSDNERGWEKLFF. The CDR3 nucleotides are TGTGCCAGCAGCGACAATGAGAGGGGGTGGGAAAAACTGTTTTTT.

The chain joins TRBV27 to TRBJ1-2; D gene ambiguous. V gave up 5 bases and J gave up 2 bases, with 15 bases separating them. The germline V gene encodes CDR1 MNHEY and CDR2 SMNVEV (reference sequence). This CDR3 is 15 amino acids long. The CDR3 DNA sequence: TGTGCCAGCAGTAATCATTTTAGCCAGAACTATGGCTACACCTTC. This gives the protein CASSNHFSQNYGYTF.

The chain links TRBV21-1 to TRBJ2-7; TRBD2 was called by the table and not checked on the DNA. TRBV21-1 is given as a pseudogene. The CDR3 is 15 residues long. CDR3 residues: CASSIQAGVEYEQYV. CDR3 DNA sequence: TGTGCCAGCAGCATTCAAGCGGGAGTGGAATACGAGCAGTACGTC.

This clone was observed a single time. The rearrangement joins TRBV7-9 to TRBJ2-5, with a weak D call TRBD1 (6 bases). CDR1 is SEHNR and CDR2 is FQNEAQ in the germline V gene (reference sequence). The CDR3 has 13 residues. Trimming removed 7 bases from V and 2 bases from J, with 11 bases in between. This CDR3 is CASNWDIQETQYF. CDR3 DNA: TGTGCCAGCAACTGGGACATACAAGAGACCCAGTACTTC.

V usage is TRBV7-2 and J usage is TRBJ1-1; D perhaps matches TRBD1 (6 bases). Germline lookup yields CDR1 SGHTA and CDR2 FQGNSA. Trimming removed 6 bases at V and 0 bases at J, with 11 bases between. The CDR3 is 14 residues long. CDR3 coding DNA: TGTGCCAGCAGGCCGGACAGCATGAACACTGAAGCTTTCTTT. Translating it yields CASRPDSMNTEAFF.

The chain couples TRBV2 to TRBJ2-5, with D unresolved. The CDR3 has 16 amino acids. Germline lookup yields CDR1 SNHLY and CDR2 FYNNEI. Between the trimmed V and J ends, which lost 6 bases and 5 bases, there was a span of 22 bases. CDR3 DNA: TGTGCCAGCAGCTTGCCTAGTGCCACGAGACGCGAGACCCAGTACTTC. This gives the protein CASSLPSATRRETQYF.